This T cell receptor (beta chain) was captured in a study of T-cell reconstitution after alpha-beta-depleted transplantation in children listed by TCRdb under 2016. For context, the study as a whole: T-cell immune reconstitution after TCRalphabeta/CD19-depleted allogeneic hematopoietic cell transplantation in children was quantitatively tracked in the study by means of TCR repertoire profiling.

Turning to this clonotype: It lacks a known antigen. The input lacks base qualities; no much larger clone sits a single base away.

What the work shows at the level of the full study, not this receptor alone: Over the following months the frequencies of hyperexpanded clones went down, and after one year T-cell counts and TCRbeta diversity were mostly credited to newly produced T cells. The apparently early recovery of alphabetaT-cell counts about two months after transplant reportedly depended on only several hundred rapidly expanded clones that came from non-depleted graft cells. In some patients, the high TCRbeta diversity seen at day 60 was put down to recipient T cells and intrathymic progenitors that had survived conditioning.

The trim is 3 bases for V and 8 bases for J, with a gap of 10 bases between the germline ends. Reading from cysteine to phenylalanine, the CDR3 counts 13 amino acids. The DNA shown is the 39-base CDR3, in frame from base 1. The sample's treatment or condition, from its label and the paper: allogeneic hematopoietic cell transplantation with graft depleted of TCRalphabeta T cells and CD19 B cells. TCRalphabeta/CD19-depleted allogeneic hematopoietic cell grafts were given to the transplant recipients, all of whom were children. Library preparation used PCR. Sequencing was performed on an Illumina HiSeq 2500. To normalize quantification of the TCRbeta repertoire, the TCR libraries were built with molecular barcoding that relied on unique molecular identifiers. TCRdb handled the public reads itself, with Q25 trimming in fastp and clone calling in MiXCR, and kept productive beta chains. Rows merge per CDR3 protein into single entries with the most common DNA and genes. Here the sample has approximately 1,000,000 distinct CDR3 sequences; roughly 29% occur a single time. The top ten clonotypes cover 25% to 35% of the sample.

Recombination linked TRBV12-3 or TRBV12-4 to TRBJ1-4, with the D gene not confidently named. The clonotype comes from a boy less than two years old who had a stem cell transplant for SCID, so the T cells may come from the graft donor. The sequences come from PBMCs, mostly from graft donor cells, collected 360 days after TCRalphabeta/CD19-depleted stem cell transplant. At the DNA level, the sequence is TGTGCCAGCAGTTTGGATGGGAACGAAAAACTGTTTTTT. This gives the protein CASSLDGNEKLFF.